Shown below are 27 T cell receptor beta chains from a single sample sequenced in a study. Method: immunoSEQ multiplex PCR; TCRdb's copy keeps in-frame clones and lacks some. The sample carries 45,000 to 60,000 clones, roughly 93% recorded once. Sequenced: PBMCs. The receptors shown here come from a man between 40 and 49 years old with rheumatoid arthritis.

A remark on this clone: Its ends do not fully match the called genes, so a read error is possible. The chain couples TRBV27 to TRBJ2-3; possible D gene TRBD2, 5 bases. The CDR3 spans 14 residues. CDR1 MNHEY and CDR2 SMNVEV come from the germline V gene (reference sequence). CDR3 sequence (DNA): TGTGCCAGCAGTTTACAGCCTAGCATAGATACGCAGTATTTT. It is translated as CASSLQPSIDTQYF.

The chain has TRBV10-2 and TRBJ1-5, with D maybe TRBD1 (5 bases). The germline CDR1 and CDR2 sequences are WSHSY and SAAADI. The CDR3 is 14 residues long. V lost 8 bases and J 4 bases, leaving 15 bases between the germline ends. CDR3 nucleotide sequence: TGCGCCAGCGGGGACCTGGGGGGAAATCAGCCCCAGCATTTT. It specifies CASGDLGGNQPQHF.

This chain connects TRBV2 to TRBJ1-4, with 7 bases fitting TRBD1. CDR1 and CDR2 from the germline V gene are SNHLY and FYNNEI. V shed 5 bases, J shed 5 bases, and the junction held 8 bases outside the gene matches. This CDR3 contains 15 residues. This chain's CDR3 is CASSHWDSTNEKLFF. The CDR3 nucleotides read TGTGCCAGCAGTCATTGGGACAGCACGAATGAAAAACTGTTTTTT.

This chain joins TRBV6-6 and TRBJ1-5; a possible D gene is TRBD1 (5 bases). This CDR3 is built from 16 residues. Trimming cost V 6 bases and J 1 base, with 16 bases left between them. The germline V gene has CDR1 MNHNY and CDR2 SVGAGI (reference sequence). CDR3 loop: CASSRTRDRSNQPQHF. For the CDR3, the DNA is TGTGCCAGCAGCCGAACCCGGGACCGGAGCAATCAGCCCCAGCATTTT.

This chain connects TRBV4-1 to TRBJ2-7; the D gene could be TRBD1 or TRBD2 (5 bases each). CDR1 is MGHRA, CDR2 YSYEKL, per germline. This CDR3 contains 14 residues. Trimming took off 3 bases at V and 3 bases at J, with 12 bases between the two ends. The CDR3 spells CASSQTGPNYEQYF. Written as DNA, the CDR3 is TGCGCCAGCAGCCAGACGGGACCTAACTACGAGCAGTACTTC.

V usage is TRBV7-8 and J usage is TRBJ1-1; D gene unclear. Trimming took off 5 bases at V and 7 bases at J, with 8 bases between the two ends. The CDR3 sequence is 11 residues long. Germline assignment: CDR1 SGHVS and CDR2 FQNEAQ. The CDR3 spells CASSPLNEAFF. CDR3 in DNA: TGTGCCAGCAGCCCCTTAAATGAAGCTTTCTTT.

The genes are TRBV7-2 and TRBJ1-1, with D hard to call. The ends were cut back, 4 bases at V and 1 base at J, with 7 bases in the middle. CDR3 length: 13 residues. Germline V lookup: CDR1 SGHTA, CDR2 FQGNSA. DNA for the CDR3: TGTGCCAGCAGCTCCAGCAGGAACACTGAAGCTTTCTTT. It translates to CASSSSRNTEAFF. Complete variable domain (other parts from reference TRBV7-2 and TRBJ1-1): GAGVSQSPSNKVTEKGKDVELRCDPISGHTALYWYRQSLGQGLEFLIYFQGNSAPDKSGLPSDRFSAERTGGSVSTLTIQRTQQEDSAVYLCASSSSRNTEAFFGQGTRLTVV.

The rearrangement joins TRBV4-2 to TRBJ2-1; 11 positions agree with TRBD2. CDR1 is LGHNA, CDR2 YNFKEQ, per germline. V was pared by 0 bases and J by 8 bases, with 9 bases of the junction left unmatched. The CDR3 totals 17 residues. The CDR3 region has the DNA TGTGCCAGCAGCCAAGAGCCCGGGACTAGCGGCAAAGATGAGCAGTTCTTC. Translated, it gives CASSQEPGTSGKDEQFF.

The chain links TRBV20-1 to TRBJ2-7, with D possibly TRBD1 on 5 matching bases. This CDR3 spans 11 amino acids. The V gene's germline CDR1 is DFQATT and CDR2 SNEGSKA (reference sequence). The ends were cut back, 0 bases at V and 5 bases at J, with 5 bases in the middle. The CDR3 nucleotides read TGCAGTGCTAGAGACAGGGACGAGCAGTACTTC. It codes for CSARDRDEQYF.

This chain joins TRBV19 and TRBJ2-1; TRBD2 matches 13 bases. Germline-derived CDR1 and CDR2 are LNHDA and SQIVND (reference sequence). With V trimmed by 3 bases and J by 7 bases, 3 bases remained unmatched. The CDR3 is 15 residues long. The CDR3 region has the DNA TGTGCCAGTAGTATTTGGACTAGCGGGAGAAATGAGCAGTTCTTC. This gives the protein CASSIWTSGRNEQFF. The full variable domain, its missing parts supplied by reference TRBV19 and TRBJ2-1, is DGGITQSPKYLFRKEGQNVTLSCEQNLNHDAMYWYRQDPGQGLRLIYYSQIVNDFQKGDIAEGYSVSREKKESFPLTVTSAQKNPTAFYLCASSIWTSGRNEQFFGPGTRLTVL.

The DNA of the CDR3 is TGTGCCAGCAGTGGGACTAGCGGGAGGGCCTCTTATCTCCTGGGGCAGTTCTTC. It is translated as CASSGTSGRASYLLGQFF. The chain recombines TRBV6-2 or TRBV6-3 with TRBJ2-1; 16 bases line up with TRBD2. From germline, CDR1 is MNHEY and CDR2 SVGEGT. Germline trimming cut 5 bases from V and 12 bases from J; bases unmatched to any gene: 16. CDR3 size: 18 residues.

This CDR3 reads CASSLQGNTEAFF. CDR3 sequence (DNA): TGTGCCAGCAGCTTACAGGGGAACACTGAAGCTTTCTTT. The chain uses TRBV7-3 and TRBJ1-1; maybe TRBD1 (5 bases). The CDR3 consists of 13 residues. CDR1 SGHTA and CDR2 FQGTGA come from the germline V gene. V lost 2 bases and J 1 base, leaving 5 bases between the germline ends.

This clone was picked up a small number of times. The genes are TRBV19 and TRBJ1-5; TRBD1 matches at 8 bases. CDR3 length equals 15 residues. V gave up 3 bases and J gave up 9 bases; unmatched junction bases: 10. The V gene's germline CDR1 is LNHDA and CDR2 SQIVND (reference sequence). This CDR3 is CASSIDRGLIWPQHF. The CDR3, as DNA: TGTGCCAGTAGTATTGACAGGGGCCTCATATGGCCCCAGCATTTT.

CDR3 loop: CASRADPGKSGNSPLHF. The CDR3 DNA reads as TGCGCCAGCAGGGCTGACCCAGGGAAATCCGGTAATTCACCCCTCCACTTT. The chain combines TRBV5-1 with TRBJ1-6, with D possibly matching TRBD1 (5 bases). V was clipped by 5 bases and J by 6 bases, with 21 bases between them. In germline, CDR1 is SGHRS, CDR2 YFSETQ. The length of the CDR3 is 17 residues.

The chain carries TRBV5-1 and TRBJ1-2; D is unclear. The CDR3 length is 14 residues. Deletions cut 0 bases from V and 7 bases from J, with 13 bases between. Germline lookup yields CDR1 SGHRS and CDR2 YFSETQ. CDR3 loop: CASSLGTGIFGYTF. As DNA, the CDR3 is TGCGCCAGCAGCTTGGGCACCGGGATTTTTGGCTACACCTTC.

The gene calls are TRBV30 and TRBJ1-1; D may be TRBD1 (5 bases). The germline V and J ends were trimmed by 0 bases and 4 bases, with 9 bases remaining between them. This CDR3 has 13 amino acids. Germline CDR1 reads GTSNPN; CDR2 reads SVGIG (reference sequence). The CDR3 is CAWSVGGVTEAFF. CDR3 DNA sequence: TGTGCCTGGAGTGTGGGAGGGGTCACTGAAGCTTTCTTT.

This chain joins TRBV30 and TRBJ1-3; TRBD1 is a possible D gene (6 bases). Germline assignment: CDR1 GTSNPN and CDR2 SVGIG (reference sequence). This CDR3 has 14 amino acids. Trimming took off 6 bases at V and 1 base at J, with 13 bases between the two ends. In DNA form, the CDR3 reads TGTGCCTGCGTCAGGGGAGGATCTGGAAACACCATATATTTT. Protein sequence: CACVRGGSGNTIYF.

This rearrangement joins TRBV21-1 to TRBJ2-7; the DNA was not used to check the table's D call, TRBD2. TRBV21-1 is termed a pseudogene. This CDR3 region has 15 residues. DNA for the CDR3: TGTGCCAGCAGCAAACTAGCGGGAGGCCCCTACGAGCAGTACTTC. This encodes CASSKLAGGPYEQYF.

This clone has only one observation. This sequence joins TRBV5-4 and TRBJ2-7, with 9 bases matching TRBD2. CDR3 length equals 16 residues. The J segment lost 0 bases and the V segment lost 5 bases, leaving 9 bases of the junction unmatched. Looked up from germline, CDR1 is SGHNT and CDR2 is YYREEE (reference sequence). The CDR3 DNA follows: TGTGCCAGCAGTTTACCAGGACTAGCGAGCTCCTACGAGCAGTACTTC. Translated: CASSLPGLASSYEQYF.

The chain combines TRBV21-1 with TRBJ1-2. TRBV21-1 counts as a pseudogene. The CDR3 totals 15 residues. CDR3 sequence: CASSKGSVGNYGYTF. DNA of the CDR3: TGTGCCAGCAGCAAAGGGTCTGTAGGGAACTATGGCTACACCTTC.

V and J are TRBV6-5 and TRBJ2-1; D tentatively reads TRBD1 or TRBD2 (5 bases each). Trimming removed 0 bases at V and 1 base at J, with 10 bases between. This CDR3 region has 16 residues. Germline CDR1 MNHEY, CDR2 SVGAGI. As DNA, the CDR3 is TGTGCCAGCAGTTACTCGATGGGACGGTCCTACAATGAGCAGTTCTTC. Its protein product is CASSYSMGRSYNEQFF.

The CDR3 region is CASSLGRVIATDTQYF. In nucleotides, the CDR3 is TGTGCCAGCAGCTTGGGGAGAGTTATAGCCACAGATACGCAGTATTTT. This rearrangement joins TRBV5-6 to TRBJ2-3; no clear D. Per germline, CDR1 SGHDT and CDR2 YYEEEE. Trimming took off 0 bases at V and 2 bases at J, with 13 bases between the two ends. The CDR3 is made up of 16 amino acids.

The J gene is TRBJ2-5, the V gene TRBV6-2 or TRBV6-3; 12 positions agree with TRBD2. V shed 6 bases and J 5 bases; nucleotides not matched to a gene: 7. Germline CDR1 MNHEY, CDR2 SVGEGT. This CDR3 is 15 amino acids long. CDR3 nucleotides: TGTGCCAGCAGCCCGGGACTAGCGGGCGGCGAGACCCAGTACTTC. Translating it yields CASSPGLAGGETQYF.

The chain uses TRBV27 and TRBJ2-7; 8 bases align to TRBD1. J gave up 0 bases and V 0 bases, and 10 bases lay outside the gene matches. The CDR3 consists of 18 residues. The germline gives CDR1 MNHEY, CDR2 SMNVEV (reference sequence). This chain's CDR3 is CASSLSPLNRGFSYEQYF. CDR3 sequence (DNA): TGTGCCAGCAGTTTATCGCCCCTCAACAGGGGGTTCTCCTACGAGCAGTACTTC.

This clone was detected a few times. The rearrangement joins TRBV28 to TRBJ1-2; TRBD1 is a possible D gene (5 bases). The CDR3 runs 15 residues. Trimming stripped 5 bases from V and 0 bases from J, with 13 bases between. Germline loops: CDR1 MDHEN, CDR2 SYDVKM. CDR3 coding DNA: TGTGCCAGCAGTACCCTGGGGACCGCTAACTATGGCTACACCTTC. This translates into CASSTLGTANYGYTF.

The rearrangement links TRBV28 to TRBJ2-4; tentative D call: TRBD2 (6 bases). V lost 6 bases, J lost 0 bases, and 9 bases lay in between. This CDR3 contains 14 residues. Germline V gene lookup returns CDR1 MDHEN and CDR2 SYDVKM. The DNA for the CDR3 is TGTGCCAGCAGCTGGGGGGTAGCCAAAAACATTCAGTACTTC. This gives the protein CASSWGVAKNIQYF.

The CDR3 here is CASSGDLPGDTQYF. In DNA, the CDR3 is TGCGCCAGCAGTGGGGACTTGCCGGGGGATACGCAGTATTTT. The rearrangement uses TRBV5-1 and TRBJ2-3; D possibly corresponds to TRBD2 (6 bases). The CDR3 runs to 14 residues. Trimming stripped 5 bases from V and 6 bases from J, with 16 bases between. Germline CDR1 is SGHRS and CDR2 is YFSETQ.